Sequencing of this T cell receptor beta chain was carried out in a study of blood T cell repertoires in COVID-19. Turning to the study itself: Sources were T cells, B-cell-depleted T cells, or PBMCs; the material itself was cDNA or gDNA.

Original analysis: Estimation of nucleated cell counts was performed using reference gene primer amplification. The method was immunoSEQ multiplex PCR; TCRdb's version includes in-frame clones alone and lacks a portion of them. V, J and clone size are those of that table, while D and trimming were read from the DNA. The table records 100,000 to 130,000 clones, approximately 88% of them present only once. There are 14 residues in the CDR3. CDR1 and CDR2 from the germline V gene are KGHSH and LQKENI. The J segment lost 7 bases and the V segment lost 3 bases, leaving 9 bases of the junction unmatched. Sequencing was performed on peripheral blood. This receptor was identified in a man aged 35 to 55 with active or convalescent COVID-19. The chain is built from TRBV18 and TRBJ2-7; 7 bases match TRBD1. CDR3 in amino acids: CASSPTGQINEQYF. The CDR3 region has the DNA TGTGCCAGCTCACCTACGGGACAGATTAATGAGCAGTACTTC.